This TCR beta chain was recovered during a study of post-analysis software for immune sequencing data. Background on the study: Relapsing-remitting, secondary progressive and progressive-relapsing forms made up the multiple sclerosis disease courses.

Comment on this clonotype: No antigen is known for it.

Study results and caveats: Roughly 5 TRBV segments (TRBV5-6, TRBV5-1 and TRBV20-1 among them) occurred more frequently in patients than in controls. With F measure, samples from one preparation batch clustered together strongly.

Per germline, CDR1 MGHRA and CDR2 YSYEKL. J lost 4 bases, V lost 3 bases, and 11 bases had no gene match. The CDR3 has 17 residues. Included in the TCR beta cDNA libraries were unique molecular identifiers. Approximately 500,000 cDNA molecules were obtained from roughly 1 to 10 million T cells. Each CDR3 protein is one row after TCRdb ran MiXCR on the PCR reads. Altogether about 820,000 distinct CDR3 sequences are present, 53% being singletons, with the ten largest covering over 4%. The receptor comes from a girl under 18 with multiple sclerosis. The gene calls are TRBV4-1 and TRBJ2-3, with 9 bases matching TRBD2. What was sequenced was blood. The CDR3 loop reads CASSQAQGGGAADTQYF. The CDR3 DNA reads TGCGCCAGCAGCCAGGCGCAAGGCGGGGGGGCGGCAGATACGCAGTATTTT.